This T cell receptor beta chain was identified in a study of shared clonotypes between healthy human individuals (dated by TCRdb to 2019 to 2021). Study-level background: A couple of women and three men aged 18 to 49 years were included in the cohort. To increase sequencing depth and limit assay-specific biases, different laboratories used diverse techniques to prepare libraries and sequence TCR repertoires. Per donor, three plates each were used for CD4 naive and CD4 memory, two for CD8 naive, and one for CD8 memory. Per donor, leukapheresis produced somewhere between about 0.94 and 9 billion PBMCs. To estimate repertoire size and how much clonotype sharing occurs between individuals, the study deeply sequenced the blood TCR repertoires of 5 or 6 healthy adults.

Using the deep immunoSEQ assay, TCR CDR3 regions were amplified from genomic DNA by multiplex PCR. Extracted genomic DNA from each cell subset was spread evenly across all wells of several immunoSEQ 96-well plates, with each plate serving as a replicate. For sorted subsets, approximately 200 ng of genomic DNA, equivalent to about 30,000 T cell genomes, went into each replicate PCR. Purified libraries were quantified with a Qubit 3.0 fluorometer, sized on a Bioanalyzer 2100, and re-quantified with the KAPA Library Quantification kit. Every immunoSEQ 96-well plate was sequenced on a separate single-read 150-cycle Illumina NextSeq 550 flow cell. The source study handled its data this way. The immunoSEQ output contained only junctional sequences without quality scores, so filtering could not match that applied to full-length reads. To assign V/J genes and CDR3, sequences were annotated using PyIR, a Python wrapper for IgBLAST v1.9, with IMGT germline references. Reads were filtered out if the reads had weak V/J assignments (E-value above 1e-6), no CDR3, stop codons, out-of-frame junctions, or ambiguous translated residues. V3J clonotypes were defined as sequences sharing the same inferred V gene, J gene, and CDR3 amino acid sequence. Percentage overlap between repertoires was computed as shared unique clonotypes divided by the size of the smaller repertoire. Three approaches were used to assess repertoire richness: RTK rarefaction, the Chao1 estimator, and Recon v2.1 estimates of unobserved clonotypes. Generation probabilities were computed with OLGA for all TCRbeta clonotypes obtained by the gDNA method from a few donors. TCRdb holds this immuneACCESS table with in-frame rearrangements only. Some clones are missing; in checked studies, unresolved V genes explain under half, and the rest has no known cause. Clonal size and the V and J genes are those of that table, whereas D and trimming came from the DNA. This sample has about 680,000 clones in its table, and about two thirds of those were observed once. The ten largest account for about 1.8% of the sample.

The donors were healthy, HIV-negative adults with no recently reported acute infections or vaccinations. All donors were Caucasian adults living in Nashville, Tennessee, USA. CD4+ T cells were enriched through magnetic negative selection, after which naive cells were positively selected on CD45RA and the remaining negative fraction served as the memory subset. Blood was obtained by leukapheresis, after which PBMCs were separated by Ficoll-Histopaque density gradient centrifugation and cryopreserved in liquid nitrogen vapor phase. Analytical flow cytometry was used to check the purity and quantity of every magnetically sorted T cell population. Genomic DNA was isolated from each sorted fraction and quantified by UV absorbance on a Nanodrop 2000c. For this clone: The specificity of this receptor is unknown. No much larger clone is present one base from it, and per-base qualities are unavailable.

The study at large found these results: Incomplete sequencing was indicated by rarefaction of sorted-subset datasets, despite the large sequencing depth. Higher generation probabilities were observed for clonotypes shared by all four sorted-subset donors than for non-shared clonotypes. Sharing across a few donors was observed for roughly 5% of naive CD4, about 3.2% of naive CD8, 2.3% of memory CD4, and about 0.38% of memory CD8 clonotypes. Larger estimated clonotype richness was generally found for naive subsets than for memory subsets. Only blood was sampled, and tissue TCR repertoires likely differ from those in blood. Pairwise subsampling indicated that sequencing depth was expected to affect the degree of clonotype sharing among donors. Because the study included a small number of donors, the genetic and exposure-history diversity represented was limited.

The germline V gene supplies CDR1 MDHEN and CDR2 SYDVKM. The CDR3 starts with the cysteine, ends with the phenylalanine, and has 15 residues. Only the CDR3 DNA stays, 45 bases, in frame from base 1. V was cut back by 6 bases and J by 6 bases, leaving a gap of 20 bases between them. The specimen was memory CD4+ T cells sorted from blood. The cell subset or site tag for this specimen amounts to: CD45RA-negative fraction. The receptor was derived from a woman in her twenties or thirties in good health. The chain joins TRBV28 to TRBJ1-2; there is no confident call for the D gene. The base sequence is TGTGCCAGCAGCCCACACATTACAGATTATAATGGCTACACCTTC. Translation gives CASSPHITDYNGYTF.